These T cell receptor beta chains were read from a single sample in a study of blood T cell repertoires in COVID-19. Assay: immunoSEQ multiplex PCR; the TCRdb copy retains only in-frame clones and omits some. The table lists 250,000 to 400,000 clones, more than 75% of them singletons. The specimen sequenced was PBMCs or T cells enriched from blood (not recorded which). The receptors derive from a man in his sixties who had recovered from COVID-19. Each CDR3 is given with its conserved first and last residue. Fields, in order: V gene, CDR3 length, CDR3 protein.

>TRBV3-1/TRBV3-2|16
CASSQWQGVGTGELFF
>TRBV14|14
CASSQIAGSYEQYF
>TRBV7-3|13
CASSSSGGRELFF
>TRBV19|15
CASSPGTGIGSPLHF
>TRBV30|13
CAWVLRRGTEAFF
>TRBV27|17
CASSPRQGIRGANVLTF
>TRBV18|17
CASSPERWASGRNEQFF
>TRBV27|13
CASRSSGAGGYTF
>TRBV15|15
CATSTALAGADEQFF
>TRBV6-5|13
CASRPRQIYGYTF
>TRBV20-1|14
CSASSSGVTYEQYF
>TRBV11-2|17
CASTLLIGQGSTGELFF
>TRBV11-3|16
CASSLAPVRGPYGYTF
>TRBV10-1|15
CANPRPSSGANVLTF
>TRBV3-1/TRBV3-2|16
CASSQTGGVTNYGYTF
>TRBV4-3|17
CASSQDWASGGTDTQYF
>TRBV19|14
CASKRAWEVDEQFF
>TRBV11-3|13
CASSKQQNSPLHF
>TRBV19|17
CASSTLGQGATNEKLFF
>TRBV3-1/TRBV3-2|13
CASSPDMDTEAFF
>TRBV5-1|14
CASSLAATNEKLFF
>TRBV6-5|15
CASKVGSDRNYGYTF
>TRBV27|14
CASSMDRGRTEAFF
>TRBV15|15
CATSRDGGAAYEQYF
>TRBV6-1|14
CASSDPPGEAEAFF
>TRBV5-4|14
CASSPAGMNTEAFF
>TRBV6-1|14
CASSELSAGNTIYF
>TRBV13|15
CASSSRRSSYNEQFF
>TRBV30|17
CAWSFRRAGGAADTQYF
>TRBV4-2|15
CASSQVSLNTGELFF
>TRBV27|16
CASSLFPTGGSYEQYF
>TRBV18|12
CASSPAQAEAFF
>TRBV3-1/TRBV3-2|14
CASSQPLGSGEQYF
>TRBV27|14
CASSLLRGNTEAFF
>TRBV6-6|14
CASSRDRYNSPLHF
>TRBV2|15
CASSWDRAQNEKLFF
>TRBV24-1|12
CATSETSGPQHF
>TRBV7-2|13
CASSLVPRYEQYF
>TRBV30|16
CAWKGLAGANTGELFF
>TRBV18|13
CASSRGQGDGYTF
>TRBV12-3/TRBV12-4|12
CASSPRGYEQFF
>TRBV7-2|18
CASSFPPIPGQVTYEQYF
>TRBV24-1|18
CATSDPQETEYSNQPQHF
>TRBV5-1|13
CASSFDGRIGYTF
>TRBV5-1|16
CASSYGTGATLYGYTF
>TRBV28|11
CASTGGYGYTF